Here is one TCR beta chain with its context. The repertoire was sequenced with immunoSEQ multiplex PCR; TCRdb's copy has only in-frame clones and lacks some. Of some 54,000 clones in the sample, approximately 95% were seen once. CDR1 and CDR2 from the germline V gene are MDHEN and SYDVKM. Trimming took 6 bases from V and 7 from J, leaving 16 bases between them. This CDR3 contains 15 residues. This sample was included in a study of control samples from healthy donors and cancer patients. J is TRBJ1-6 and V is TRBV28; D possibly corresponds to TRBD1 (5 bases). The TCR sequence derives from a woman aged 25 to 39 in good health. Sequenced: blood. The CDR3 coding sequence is TGTGCCAGCAGCGCGGGGAGGGGAGGGAATTCACCCCTCCACTTT. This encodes CASSAGRGGNSPLHF.